The present entry profiles one T cell receptor (beta chain) with its context. The CDR3 sequence is 16 residues long. The germline V gene encodes CDR1 MNHEY and CDR2 SVGEGT. Trimming stripped 1 base from V and 3 bases from J, with 16 bases between. This entry is derived from a study of blood T cell repertoires in COVID-19. Data came from immunoSEQ multiplex PCR; TCRdb stores just in-frame clones and leaves some out. The sample yields under 200,000 clones, roughly 80% seen once. The receptor was isolated from a woman aged 80 or older with acute or convalescent COVID-19. The sample taken for sequencing was peripheral blood. V usage is TRBV6-2 or TRBV6-3 and J usage is TRBJ2-7; D may be TRBD1 (6 bases). The CDR3 sequence: CASSYWGRNGDYEQYF. For the CDR3, the DNA is TGTGCCAGCAGTTACTGGGGGCGGAATGGGGACTACGAGCAGTACTTC.